This T cell receptor beta chain was identified in a study of neoadjuvant anti-PD-1 for oral cavity cancer. Study results and limitations: Greater tumor shrinkage accompanied bigger post-treatment sizes of preexisting clones.

V dropped 3 bases and J dropped 7 bases, with 15 bases sitting between them. CDR3 length: 14 residues. Germline loops: CDR1 MNHNY, CDR2 SVGAGI (reference sequence). This clone was recorded a few times. Its matching antigen is unknown. TCRdb's table, derived via immunoSEQ multiplex PCR, lists solely in-frame clones and lacks some. The sample consists of approximately 12,000 clones, 50% to 65% of them appearing once. The sequences come from tumor tissue, collected before nivolumab (anti-PD-1) treatment. The chain combines TRBV6-6 with TRBJ1-2; D is possibly TRBD1 (6 bases). The origin of this receptor is a person aged 35 to 85 with oral cavity squamous cell carcinoma. The DNA for the CDR3 is TGTGCCAGCAGTTATGGGGACACAAGGGGTGGCTACACCTTC. It specifies CASSYGDTRGGYTF.